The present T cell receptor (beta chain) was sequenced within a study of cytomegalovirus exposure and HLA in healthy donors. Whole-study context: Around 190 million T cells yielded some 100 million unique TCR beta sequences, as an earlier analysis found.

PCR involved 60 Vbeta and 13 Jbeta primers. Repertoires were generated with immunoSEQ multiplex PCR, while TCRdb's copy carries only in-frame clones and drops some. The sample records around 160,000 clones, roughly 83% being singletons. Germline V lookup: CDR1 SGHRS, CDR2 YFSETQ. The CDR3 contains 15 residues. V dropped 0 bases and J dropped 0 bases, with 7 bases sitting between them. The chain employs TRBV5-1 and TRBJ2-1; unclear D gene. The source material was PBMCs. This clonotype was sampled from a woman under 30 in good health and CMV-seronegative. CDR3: CASSLAQSSYNEQFF. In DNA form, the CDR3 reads TGCGCCAGCAGCTTGGCACAGAGCTCCTACAATGAGCAGTTCTTC.